This TCR beta chain was obtained from a study of early T cells in non-severe SARS-CoV-2 infection. Study background: Sequencing was performed on bulk RNA from unsorted whole blood, leaving chains unpaired. Study conclusions and caveats: Missing private and CD4 specificities, VDJdb matching favored anti-spike CD8 responses.

The CDR3 consists of 15 residues. With 4 bases clipped from V and 10 bases from J, the junction kept 9 bases outside the gene matches. The germline V gene has CDR1 SGHRS and CDR2 YFSETQ. Attached unique molecular identifiers marked individual cDNA molecules. MiXCR, applied by TCRdb to the 5' RACE reads, yields one record per CDR3 protein. The sample yields roughly 70,000 distinct CDR3 sequences, about 19% seen once. With regard to this clonotype: Its antigen is not identified.

The sequencing used whole blood, collected at baseline. The clonotype was recovered from an adult who was a healthcare worker with PCR-confirmed SARS-CoV-2 infection or an uninfected control (not recorded which). The rearrangement uses TRBV5-1 and TRBJ2-1, with 12 bases identical to TRBD2. The CDR3 bases are TGCGCCAGCAGCATTTCTAGCGGGGGGGCCAGAGAGCAGTTCTTC. It is translated as CASSISSGGAREQFF.